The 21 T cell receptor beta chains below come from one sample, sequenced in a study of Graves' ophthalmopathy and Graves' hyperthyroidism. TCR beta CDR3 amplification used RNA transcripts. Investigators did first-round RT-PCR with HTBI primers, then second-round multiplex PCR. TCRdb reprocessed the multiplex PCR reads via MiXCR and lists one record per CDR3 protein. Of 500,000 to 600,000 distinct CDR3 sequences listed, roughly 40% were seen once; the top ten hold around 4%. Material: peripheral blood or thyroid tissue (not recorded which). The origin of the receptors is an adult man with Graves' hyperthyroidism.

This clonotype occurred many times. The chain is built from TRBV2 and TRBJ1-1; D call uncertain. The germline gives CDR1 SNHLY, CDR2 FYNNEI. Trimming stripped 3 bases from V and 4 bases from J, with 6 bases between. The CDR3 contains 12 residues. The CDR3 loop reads CASSDERTEAFF. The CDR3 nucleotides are TGTGCCAGCAGTGACGAACGCACTGAAGCTTTCTTT.

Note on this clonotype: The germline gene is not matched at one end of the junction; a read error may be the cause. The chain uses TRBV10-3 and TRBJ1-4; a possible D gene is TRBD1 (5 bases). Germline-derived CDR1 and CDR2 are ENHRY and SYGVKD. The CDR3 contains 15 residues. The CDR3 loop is CASSEAGRANEKLFF. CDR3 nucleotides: TGTGCCAGCAGTGAAGCGGGCAGGGCTAATGAAAAACTGTTTTTT.

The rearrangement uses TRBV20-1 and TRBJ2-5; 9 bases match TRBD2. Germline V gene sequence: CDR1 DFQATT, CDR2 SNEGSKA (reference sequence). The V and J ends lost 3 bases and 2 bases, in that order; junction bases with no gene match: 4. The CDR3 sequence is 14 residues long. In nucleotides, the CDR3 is TGCAGTGCTAGGGACAGCGGGGGGCAAGAGACCCAGTACTTC. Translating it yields CSARDSGGQETQYF.

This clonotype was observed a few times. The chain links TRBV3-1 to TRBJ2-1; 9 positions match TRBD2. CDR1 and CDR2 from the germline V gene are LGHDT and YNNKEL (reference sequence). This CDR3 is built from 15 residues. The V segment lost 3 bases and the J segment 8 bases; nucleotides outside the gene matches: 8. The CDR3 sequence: CASSHRASGVYEQFF. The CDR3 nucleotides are TGTGCCAGCAGCCACCGGGCTAGCGGGGTCTATGAGCAGTTCTTC.

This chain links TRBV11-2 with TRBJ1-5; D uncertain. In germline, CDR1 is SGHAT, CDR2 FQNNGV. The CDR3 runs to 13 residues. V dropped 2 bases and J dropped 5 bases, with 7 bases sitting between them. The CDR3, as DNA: TGTGCCAGCAGCTTAAGGGTGGATCAGCCCCAGCATTTT. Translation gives CASSLRVDQPQHF. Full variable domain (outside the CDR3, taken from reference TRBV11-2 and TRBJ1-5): EAGVAQSPRYKIIEKRQSVAFWCNPISGHATLYWYQQILGQGPKLLIQFQNNGVVDDSQLPKDRFSAERLKGVDSTLKIQPAKLEDSAVYLCASSLRVDQPQHFGDGTRLSIL.

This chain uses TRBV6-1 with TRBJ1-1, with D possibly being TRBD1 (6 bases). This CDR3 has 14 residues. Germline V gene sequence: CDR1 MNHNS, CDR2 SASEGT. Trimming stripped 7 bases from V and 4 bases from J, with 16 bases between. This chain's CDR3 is CASMTGGLGTEAFF. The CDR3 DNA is TGTGCCAGCATGACGGGGGGGCTGGGCACTGAAGCTTTCTTT.

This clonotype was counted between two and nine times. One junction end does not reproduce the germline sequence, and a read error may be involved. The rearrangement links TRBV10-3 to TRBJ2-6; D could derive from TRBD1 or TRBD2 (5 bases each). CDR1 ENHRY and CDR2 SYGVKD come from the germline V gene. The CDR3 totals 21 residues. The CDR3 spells CASSYSPGLALPSSGANVLTF. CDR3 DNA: TGTGCCAGCAGTTACTCACCGGGGCTAGCCCTACCGAGCTCTGGGGCCAACGTCCTGACTTTC.

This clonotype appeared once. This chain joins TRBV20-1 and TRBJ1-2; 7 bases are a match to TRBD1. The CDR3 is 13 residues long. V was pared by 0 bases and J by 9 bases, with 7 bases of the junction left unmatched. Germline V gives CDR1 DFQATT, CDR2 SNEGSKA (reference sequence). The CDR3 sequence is CSARDSEGASYTF. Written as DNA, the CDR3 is TGCAGTGCTAGAGATTCCGAGGGGGCGAGCTACACCTTC.

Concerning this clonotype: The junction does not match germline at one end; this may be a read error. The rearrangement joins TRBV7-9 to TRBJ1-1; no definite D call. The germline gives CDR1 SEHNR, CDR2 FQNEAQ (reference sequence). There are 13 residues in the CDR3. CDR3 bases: TGTGCCGGCAGCTTAGGGCCAGTCACTGAAGCTTTCTTT. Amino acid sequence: CAGSLGPVTEAFF.

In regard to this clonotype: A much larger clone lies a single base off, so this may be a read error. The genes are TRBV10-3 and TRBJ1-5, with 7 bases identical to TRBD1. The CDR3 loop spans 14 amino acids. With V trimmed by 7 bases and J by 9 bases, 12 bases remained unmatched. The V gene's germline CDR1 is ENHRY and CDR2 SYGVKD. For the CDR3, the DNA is TGTGCCATCAACCAGGGACAGCCGCTATCGCCCCAGCATTTT. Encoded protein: CAINQGQPLSPQHF.

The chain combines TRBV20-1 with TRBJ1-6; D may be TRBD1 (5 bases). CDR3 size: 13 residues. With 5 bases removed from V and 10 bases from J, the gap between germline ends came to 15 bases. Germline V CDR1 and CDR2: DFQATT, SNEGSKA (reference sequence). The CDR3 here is CSAGLAGESPLHF. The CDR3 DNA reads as TGCAGTGCTGGACTAGCGGGGGAGTCACCCCTCCACTTT.

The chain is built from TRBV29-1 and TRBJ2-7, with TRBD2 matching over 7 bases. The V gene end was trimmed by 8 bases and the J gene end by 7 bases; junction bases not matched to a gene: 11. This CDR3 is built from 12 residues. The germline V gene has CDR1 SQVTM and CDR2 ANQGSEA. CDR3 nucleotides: TGCAGCTCACGGTGGGGGGGGAATGAGCAGTACTTC. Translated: CSSRWGGNEQYF.

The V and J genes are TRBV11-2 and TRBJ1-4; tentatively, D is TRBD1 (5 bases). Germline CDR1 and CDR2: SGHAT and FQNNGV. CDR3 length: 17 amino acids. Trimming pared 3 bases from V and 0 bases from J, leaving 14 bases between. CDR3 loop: CASSFFVGQATNEKLFF. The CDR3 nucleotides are TGTGCCAGCAGCTTTTTTGTGGGGCAAGCAACTAATGAAAAACTGTTTTTT.

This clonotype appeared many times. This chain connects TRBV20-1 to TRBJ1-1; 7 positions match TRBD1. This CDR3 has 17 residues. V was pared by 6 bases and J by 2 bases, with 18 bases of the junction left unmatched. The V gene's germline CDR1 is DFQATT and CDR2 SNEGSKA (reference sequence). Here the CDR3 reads CSAFGGQGGYTNTEAFF. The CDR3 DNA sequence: TGCAGTGCCTTTGGGGGGCAGGGGGGTTATACTAACACTGAAGCTTTCTTT.

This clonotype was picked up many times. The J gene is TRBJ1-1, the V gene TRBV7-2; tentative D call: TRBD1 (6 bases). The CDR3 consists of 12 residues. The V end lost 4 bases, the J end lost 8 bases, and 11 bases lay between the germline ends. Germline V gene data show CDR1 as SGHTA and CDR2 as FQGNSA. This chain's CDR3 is CASSSEGGEAFF. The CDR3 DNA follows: TGTGCCAGCAGCTCCGAGGGGGGAGAAGCTTTCTTT.

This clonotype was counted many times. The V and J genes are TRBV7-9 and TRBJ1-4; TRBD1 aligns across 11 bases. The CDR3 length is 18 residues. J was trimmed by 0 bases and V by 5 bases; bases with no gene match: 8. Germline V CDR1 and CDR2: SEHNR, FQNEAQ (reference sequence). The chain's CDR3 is CASSEGQGEFATNEKLFF. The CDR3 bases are TGTGCCAGCAGCGAGGGACAGGGGGAATTTGCAACTAATGAAAAACTGTTTTTT.

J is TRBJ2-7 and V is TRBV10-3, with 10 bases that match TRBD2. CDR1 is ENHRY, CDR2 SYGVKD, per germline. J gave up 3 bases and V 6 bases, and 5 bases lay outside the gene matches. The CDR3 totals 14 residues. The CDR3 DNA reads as TGTGCCATCAGGACCGGACTAGCGGACTACGAGCAGTACTTC. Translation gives CAIRTGLADYEQYF.

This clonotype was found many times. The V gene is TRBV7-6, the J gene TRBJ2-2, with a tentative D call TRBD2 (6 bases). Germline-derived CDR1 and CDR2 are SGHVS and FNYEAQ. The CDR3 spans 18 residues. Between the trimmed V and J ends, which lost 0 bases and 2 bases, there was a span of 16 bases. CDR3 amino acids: CASSLARGPGPNTGELFF. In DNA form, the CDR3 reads TGTGCCAGCAGCTTAGCGCGGGGCCCCGGACCTAACACCGGGGAGCTGTTTTTT.

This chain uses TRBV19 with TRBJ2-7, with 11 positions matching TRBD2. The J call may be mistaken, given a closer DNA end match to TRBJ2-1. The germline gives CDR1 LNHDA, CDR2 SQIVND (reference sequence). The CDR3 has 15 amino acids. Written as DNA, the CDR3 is TGTGCCAGTAGTAGATCTAGCGGGGGGTACAATGAGCAGTTCTTC. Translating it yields CASSRSSGGYNEQFF.

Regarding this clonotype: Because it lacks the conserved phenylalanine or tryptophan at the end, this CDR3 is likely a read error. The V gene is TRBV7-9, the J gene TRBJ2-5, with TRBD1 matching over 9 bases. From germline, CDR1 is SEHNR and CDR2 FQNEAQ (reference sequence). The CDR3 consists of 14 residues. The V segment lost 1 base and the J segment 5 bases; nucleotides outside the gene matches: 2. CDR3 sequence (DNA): TGTGCCAGCAGCTTAGGGACAGGGGATGAGACCCAGTACCTC. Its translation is CASSLGTGDETQYL.

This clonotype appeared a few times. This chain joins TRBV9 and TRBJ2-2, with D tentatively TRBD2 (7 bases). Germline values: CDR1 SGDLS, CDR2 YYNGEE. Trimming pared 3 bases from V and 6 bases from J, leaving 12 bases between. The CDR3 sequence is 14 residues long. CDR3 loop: CASSGEGGAGELFF. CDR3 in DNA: TGTGCCAGCAGCGGGGAGGGGGGCGCCGGGGAGCTGTTTTTT.